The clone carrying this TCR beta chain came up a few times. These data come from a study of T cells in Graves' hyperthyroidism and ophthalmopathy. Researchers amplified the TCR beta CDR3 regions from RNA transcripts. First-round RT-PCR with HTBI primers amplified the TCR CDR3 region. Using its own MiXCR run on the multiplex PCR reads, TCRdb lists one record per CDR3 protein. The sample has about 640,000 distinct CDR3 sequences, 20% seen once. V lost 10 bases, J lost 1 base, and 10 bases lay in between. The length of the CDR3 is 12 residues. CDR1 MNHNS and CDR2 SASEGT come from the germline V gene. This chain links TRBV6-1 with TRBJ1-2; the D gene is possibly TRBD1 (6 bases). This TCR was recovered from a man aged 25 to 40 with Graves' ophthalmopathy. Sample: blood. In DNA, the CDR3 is TGTGCCACCCGGGACAATAACTATGGCTACACCTTC. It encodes CATRDNNYGYTF.